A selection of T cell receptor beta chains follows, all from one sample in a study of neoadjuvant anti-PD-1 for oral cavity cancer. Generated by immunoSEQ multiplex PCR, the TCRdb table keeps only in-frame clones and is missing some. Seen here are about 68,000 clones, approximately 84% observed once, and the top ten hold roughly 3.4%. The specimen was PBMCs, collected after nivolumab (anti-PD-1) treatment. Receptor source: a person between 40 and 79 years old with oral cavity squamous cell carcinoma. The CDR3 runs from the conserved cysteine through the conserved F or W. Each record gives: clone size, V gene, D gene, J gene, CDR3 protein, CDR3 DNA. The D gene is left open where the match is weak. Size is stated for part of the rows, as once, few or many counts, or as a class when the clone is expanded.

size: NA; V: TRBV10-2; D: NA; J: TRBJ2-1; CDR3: CASSESFGAINNEQFF; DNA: TGCGCCAGCAGTGAGTCGTTCGGGGCGATAAACAATGAGCAGTTCTTC
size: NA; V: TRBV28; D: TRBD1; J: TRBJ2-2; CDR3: CASRVQGVGNTGELFF; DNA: TGTGCCAGCAGAGTACAGGGGGTGGGAAACACCGGGGAGCTGTTTTTT
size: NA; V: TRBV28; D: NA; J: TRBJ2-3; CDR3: CASRRTDTQYF; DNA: TGTGCCAGCAGAAGGACAGATACGCAGTATTTT
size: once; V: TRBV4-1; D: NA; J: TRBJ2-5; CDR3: CASSQDQGRVGETQYF; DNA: TGCGCCAGCAGCCAAGATCAGGGCAGGGTGGGAGAGACCCAGTACTTC
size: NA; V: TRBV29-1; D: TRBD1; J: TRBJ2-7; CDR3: CSAASPGQGSYEQYF; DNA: TGCAGCGCGGCGAGCCCGGGACAGGGATCCTACGAGCAGTACTTC
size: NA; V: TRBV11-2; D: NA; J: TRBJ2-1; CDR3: CASSPQNEQFF; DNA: TGTGCCAGCAGCCCCCAAAACGAGCAGTTCTTC
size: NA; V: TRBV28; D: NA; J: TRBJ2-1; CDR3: CASSTQGGAREQFF; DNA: TGTGCCAGCAGTACCCAGGGAGGAGCGAGGGAGCAGTTCTTC
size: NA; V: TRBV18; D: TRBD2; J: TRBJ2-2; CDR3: CASSTITSGVTGELFF; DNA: TGTGCCAGCTCAACTATTACTAGCGGGGTCACCGGGGAGCTGTTTTTT
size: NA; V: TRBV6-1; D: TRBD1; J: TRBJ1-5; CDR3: CASSVAGGLSNQPQHF; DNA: TGTGCCAGCAGTGTTGCAGGGGGCTTGAGCAATCAGCCCCAGCATTTT
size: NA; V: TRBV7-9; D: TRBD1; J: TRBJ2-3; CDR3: CASSGTGITDTQYF; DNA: TGTGCCAGCAGCGGGACAGGAATCACAGATACGCAGTATTTT
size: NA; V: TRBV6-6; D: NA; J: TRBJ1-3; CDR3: CASSYVQGGGTIYF; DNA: TGTGCCAGCAGTTACGTTCAAGGGGGTGGCACCATATATTTT
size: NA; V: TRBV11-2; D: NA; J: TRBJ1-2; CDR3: CASSSSLDGYTF; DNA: TGTGCCAGCAGCTCGTCACTGGATGGCTACACCTTC
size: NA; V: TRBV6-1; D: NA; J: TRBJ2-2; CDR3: CASKQEVGRELFF; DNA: TGTGCCAGCAAACAGGAGGTCGGCAGGGAGCTGTTTTTT
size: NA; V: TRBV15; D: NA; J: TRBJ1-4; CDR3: CATSRDLAAKGEKLFF; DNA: TGTGCCACCAGCAGAGATCTGGCCGCCAAGGGGGAAAAACTGTTTTTT
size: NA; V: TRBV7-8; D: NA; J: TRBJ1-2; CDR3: CASSLAPGHGLYGYTF; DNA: TGTGCCAGCAGCTTAGCCCCGGGACACGGGCTATATGGCTACACCTTC
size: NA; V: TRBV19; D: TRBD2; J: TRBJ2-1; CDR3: CASSLTPSGRVYNEQFF; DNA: TGTGCCAGTAGTCTCACCCCTAGCGGGAGGGTCTACAATGAGCAGTTCTTC
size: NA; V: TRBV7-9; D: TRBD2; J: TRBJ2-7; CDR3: CASSSAPLAGEQYF; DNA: TGTGCCAGCAGCTCCGCCCCACTAGCGGGAGAGCAGTACTTC
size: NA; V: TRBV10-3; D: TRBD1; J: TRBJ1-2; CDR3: CAISDPGTAYYGYTF; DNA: TGTGCCATCAGTGACCCCGGGACAGCGTACTATGGCTACACCTTC
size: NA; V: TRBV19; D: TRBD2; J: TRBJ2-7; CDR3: CASSDLAGVSEGAYEQYF; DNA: TGTGCCAGTAGTGATCTAGCGGGAGTCTCTGAAGGGGCCTACGAGCAGTACTTC
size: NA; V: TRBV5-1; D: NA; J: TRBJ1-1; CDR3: CASSLAGITEAFF; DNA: TGCGCCAGCAGCTTGGCAGGGATCACTGAAGCTTTCTTT
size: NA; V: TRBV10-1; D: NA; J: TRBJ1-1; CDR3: CASSNTVNTEAFF; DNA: TGCGCCAGCAGTAATACAGTGAACACTGAAGCTTTCTTT
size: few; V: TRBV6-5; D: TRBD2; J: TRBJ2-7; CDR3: CASSPSWTSGYEQYF; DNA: TGTGCCAGCAGTCCCTCCTGGACTAGCGGCTACGAGCAGTACTTC
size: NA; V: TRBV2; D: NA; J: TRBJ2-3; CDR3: CASSEARGTDTQYF; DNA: TGTGCCAGCAGTGAAGCCCGGGGCACAGATACGCAGTATTTT
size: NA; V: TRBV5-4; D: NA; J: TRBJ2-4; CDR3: CASSSGWENIQYF; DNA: TGTGCCAGCAGCTCCGGGTGGGAAAACATTCAGTACTTC
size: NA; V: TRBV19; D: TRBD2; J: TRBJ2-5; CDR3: CASTSGSRETQYF; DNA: TGTGCCAGTACTAGCGGGAGTCGGGAGACCCAGTACTTC
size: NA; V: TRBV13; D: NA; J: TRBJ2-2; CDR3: CASSLDRSGELFF; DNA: TGTGCCAGCAGCTTAGACCGGTCCGGGGAGCTGTTTTTT
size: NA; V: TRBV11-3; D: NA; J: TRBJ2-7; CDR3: CASSLDSHEQYF; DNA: TGTGCCAGCAGCTTAGATTCCCACGAGCAGTACTTC
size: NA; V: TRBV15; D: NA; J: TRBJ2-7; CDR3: CATSNPTSHEQYF; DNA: TGTGCCACCAGCAACCCGACGTCCCACGAGCAGTACTTC
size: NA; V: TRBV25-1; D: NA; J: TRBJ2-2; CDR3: CASGPTLGVRSNTGELFF; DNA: TGTGCCAGCGGACCCACTTTAGGGGTTAGATCGAACACCGGGGAGCTGTTTTTT
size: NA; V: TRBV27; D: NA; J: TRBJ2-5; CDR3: CASSDRFEETQYF; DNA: TGTGCCAGCAGTGACAGGTTTGAGGAGACCCAGTACTTC
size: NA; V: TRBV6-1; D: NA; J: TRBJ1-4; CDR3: CASSEARNEKLFF; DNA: TGTGCCAGCAGTGAAGCCCGTAATGAAAAACTGTTTTTT
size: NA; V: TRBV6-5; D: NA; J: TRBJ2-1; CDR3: CASSYVESNNEQFF; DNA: TGTGCCAGCAGTTATGTCGAATCGAACAATGAGCAGTTCTTC
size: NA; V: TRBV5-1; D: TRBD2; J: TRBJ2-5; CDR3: CASSGGRAWGETQYF; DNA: TGCGCCAGCAGCGGCGGGAGGGCCTGGGGAGAGACCCAGTACTTC
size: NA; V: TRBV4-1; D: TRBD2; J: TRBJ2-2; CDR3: CASSQGGLAGVGTGELFF; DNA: TGCGCCAGCAGCCAGGGGGGACTAGCGGGAGTTGGCACCGGGGAGCTGTTTTTT